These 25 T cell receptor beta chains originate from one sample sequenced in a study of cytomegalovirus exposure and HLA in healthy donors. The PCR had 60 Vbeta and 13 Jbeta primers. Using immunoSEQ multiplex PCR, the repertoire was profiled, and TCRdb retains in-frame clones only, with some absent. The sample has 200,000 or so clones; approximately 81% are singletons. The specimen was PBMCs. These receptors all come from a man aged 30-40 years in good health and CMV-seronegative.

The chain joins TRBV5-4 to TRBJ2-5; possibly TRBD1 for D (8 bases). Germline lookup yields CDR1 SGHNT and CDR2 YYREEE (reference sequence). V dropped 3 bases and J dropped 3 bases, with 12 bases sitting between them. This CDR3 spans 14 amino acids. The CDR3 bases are TGTGCCAGCAGCTGGGGGGGACAGGAAGAGACCCAGTACTTC. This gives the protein CASSWGGQEETQYF. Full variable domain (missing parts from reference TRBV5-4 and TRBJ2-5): ETGVTQSPTHLIKTRGQQVTLRCSSQSGHNTVSWYQQALGQGPQFIFQYYREEENGRGNFPPRFSGLQFPNYSSELNVNALELDDSALYLCASSWGGQEETQYFGPGTRLLVL.

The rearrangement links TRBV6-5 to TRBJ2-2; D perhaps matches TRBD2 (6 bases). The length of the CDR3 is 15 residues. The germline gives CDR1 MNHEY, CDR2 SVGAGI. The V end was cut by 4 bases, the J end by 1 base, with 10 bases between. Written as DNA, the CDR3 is TGTGCCAGCAGTTGGGACTCGCAGAACACCGGGGAGCTGTTTTTT. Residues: CASSWDSQNTGELFF.

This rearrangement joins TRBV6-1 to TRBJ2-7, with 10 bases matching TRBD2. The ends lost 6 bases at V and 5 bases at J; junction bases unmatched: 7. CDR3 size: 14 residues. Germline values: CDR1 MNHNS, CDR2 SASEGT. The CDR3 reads CASRPILAGNEQYF. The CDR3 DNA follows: TGTGCCAGCAGACCCATACTAGCGGGGAACGAGCAGTACTTC.

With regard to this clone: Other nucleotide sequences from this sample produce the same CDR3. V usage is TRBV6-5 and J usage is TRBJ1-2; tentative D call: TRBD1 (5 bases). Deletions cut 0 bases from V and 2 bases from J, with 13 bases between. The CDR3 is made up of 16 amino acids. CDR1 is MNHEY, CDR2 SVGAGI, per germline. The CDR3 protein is CASSYSRQGGNYGYTF. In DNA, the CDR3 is TGTGCCAGCAGTTACTCCCGGCAGGGTGGGAACTATGGCTACACCTTC.

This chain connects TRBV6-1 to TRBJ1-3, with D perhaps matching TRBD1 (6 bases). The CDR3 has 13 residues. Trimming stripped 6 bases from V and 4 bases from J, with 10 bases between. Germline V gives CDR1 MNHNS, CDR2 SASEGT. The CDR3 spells CASRKDSGNTIYF. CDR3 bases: TGTGCCAGCAGAAAGGACAGCGGAAACACCATATATTTT.

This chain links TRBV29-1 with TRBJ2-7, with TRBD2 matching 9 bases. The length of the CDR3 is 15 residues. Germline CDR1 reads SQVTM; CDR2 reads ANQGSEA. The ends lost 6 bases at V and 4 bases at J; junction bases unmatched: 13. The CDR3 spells CSVRDSGGPTYEQYF. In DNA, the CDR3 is TGCAGCGTCCGGGATAGCGGGGGCCCAACTTACGAGCAGTACTTC.

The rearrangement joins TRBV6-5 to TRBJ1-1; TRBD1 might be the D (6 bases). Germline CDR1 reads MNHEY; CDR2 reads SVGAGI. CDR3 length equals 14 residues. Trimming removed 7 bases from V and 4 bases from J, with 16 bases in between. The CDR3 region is CASTRMGALTEAFF. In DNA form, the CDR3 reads TGTGCCAGCACCAGAATGGGGGCTCTCACTGAAGCTTTCTTT.

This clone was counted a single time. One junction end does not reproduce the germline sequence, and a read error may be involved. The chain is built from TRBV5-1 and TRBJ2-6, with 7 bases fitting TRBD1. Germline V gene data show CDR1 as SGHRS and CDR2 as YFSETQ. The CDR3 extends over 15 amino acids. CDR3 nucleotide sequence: TGCGCCAGCAGCCACGACAGGGTCGGGGCCAGCGTCCTGACTTTC. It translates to CASSHDRVGASVLTF.

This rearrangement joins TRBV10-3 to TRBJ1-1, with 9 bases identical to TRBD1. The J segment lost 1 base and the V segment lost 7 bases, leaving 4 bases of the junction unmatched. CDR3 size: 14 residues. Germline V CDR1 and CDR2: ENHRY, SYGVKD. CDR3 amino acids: CAIKGTGTNTEAFF. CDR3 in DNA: TGTGCCATCAAGGGGACAGGGACGAACACTGAAGCTTTCTTT.

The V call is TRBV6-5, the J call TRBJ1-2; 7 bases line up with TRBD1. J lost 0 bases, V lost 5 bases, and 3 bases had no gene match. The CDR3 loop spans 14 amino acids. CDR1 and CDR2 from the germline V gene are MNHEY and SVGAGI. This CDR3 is CASSEGTANYGYTF. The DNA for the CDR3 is TGTGCCAGCAGTGAGGGGACAGCTAACTATGGCTACACCTTC.

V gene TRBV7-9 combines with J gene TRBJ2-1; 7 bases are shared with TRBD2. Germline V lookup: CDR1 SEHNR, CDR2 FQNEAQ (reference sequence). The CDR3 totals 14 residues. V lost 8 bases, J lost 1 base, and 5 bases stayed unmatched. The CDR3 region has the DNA TGTGCCAGCTGGGGAGCGGGGTCCTACAATGAGCAGTTCTTC. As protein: CASWGAGSYNEQFF.

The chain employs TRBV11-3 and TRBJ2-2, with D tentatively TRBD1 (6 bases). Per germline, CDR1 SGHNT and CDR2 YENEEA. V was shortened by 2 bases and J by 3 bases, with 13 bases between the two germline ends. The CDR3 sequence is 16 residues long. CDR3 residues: CASSLLSQGYTGELFF. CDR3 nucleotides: TGTGCCAGCAGCTTATTAAGCCAGGGGTACACCGGGGAGCTGTTTTTT.

Here the CDR3 reads CASSLYRGPTDTQYF. The CDR3 nucleotides read TGTGCCAGCAGCTTGTACAGGGGGCCCACAGATACGCAGTATTTT. This chain connects TRBV5-4 to TRBJ2-3, with 9 bases that match TRBD1. The CDR3 extends over 15 amino acids. CDR1 is SGHNT, CDR2 YYREEE, per germline (reference sequence). J was trimmed by 2 bases and V by 1 base; bases with no gene match: 2.

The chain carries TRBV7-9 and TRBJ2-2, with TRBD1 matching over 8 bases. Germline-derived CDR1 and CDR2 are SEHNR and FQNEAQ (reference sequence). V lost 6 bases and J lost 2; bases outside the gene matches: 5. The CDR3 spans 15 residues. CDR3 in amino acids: CASRRQGTNTGELFF. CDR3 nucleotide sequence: TGTGCCAGCAGACGACAGGGGACAAACACCGGGGAGCTGTTTTTT.

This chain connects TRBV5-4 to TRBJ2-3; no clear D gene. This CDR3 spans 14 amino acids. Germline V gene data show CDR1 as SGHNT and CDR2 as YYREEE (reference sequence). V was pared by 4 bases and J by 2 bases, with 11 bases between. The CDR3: CASSDWQFTDTQYF. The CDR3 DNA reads TGTGCCAGCAGCGACTGGCAGTTCACAGATACGCAGTATTTT.

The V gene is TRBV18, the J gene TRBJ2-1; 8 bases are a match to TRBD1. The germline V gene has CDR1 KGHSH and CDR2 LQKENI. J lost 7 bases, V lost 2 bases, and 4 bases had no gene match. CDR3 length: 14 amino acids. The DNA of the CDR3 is TGTGCCAGCTCACCATGGACAGGGTCGAATGAGCAGTTCTTC. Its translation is CASSPWTGSNEQFF.

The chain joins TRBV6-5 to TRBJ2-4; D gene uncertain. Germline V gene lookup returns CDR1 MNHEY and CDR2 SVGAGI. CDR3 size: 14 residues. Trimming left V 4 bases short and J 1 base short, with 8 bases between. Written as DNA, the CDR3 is TGTGCCAGCAGTTCCACAGAGGCCAAAAACATTCAGTACTTC. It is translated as CASSSTEAKNIQYF.

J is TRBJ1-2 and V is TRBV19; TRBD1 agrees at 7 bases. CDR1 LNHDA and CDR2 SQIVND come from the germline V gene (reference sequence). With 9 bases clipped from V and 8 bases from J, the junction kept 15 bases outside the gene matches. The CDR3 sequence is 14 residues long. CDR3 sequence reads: CASIRTTGAGGYTF. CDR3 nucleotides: TGTGCCAGCATAAGGACCACAGGGGCCGGGGGCTACACCTTC. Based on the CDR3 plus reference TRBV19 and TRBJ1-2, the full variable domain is DGGITQSPKYLFRKEGQNVTLSCEQNLNHDAMYWYRQDPGQGLRLIYYSQIVNDFQKGDIAEGYSVSREKKESFPLTVTSAQKNPTAFYLCASIRTTGAGGYTFGSGTRLTVV.

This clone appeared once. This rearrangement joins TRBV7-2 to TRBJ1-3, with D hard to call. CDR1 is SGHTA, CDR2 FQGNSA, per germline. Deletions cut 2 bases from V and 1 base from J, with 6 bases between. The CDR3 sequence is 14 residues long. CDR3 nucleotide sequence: TGTGCCAGCAGCTTACAGAAGTCTGGAAACACCATATATTTT. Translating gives CASSLQKSGNTIYF.

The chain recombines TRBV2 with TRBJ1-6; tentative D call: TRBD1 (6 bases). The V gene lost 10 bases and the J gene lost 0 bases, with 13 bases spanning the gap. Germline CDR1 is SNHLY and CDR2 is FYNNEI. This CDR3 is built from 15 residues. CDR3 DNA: TGTGCCACCCGGGACAAGAGCTCCTATAATTCACCCCTCCACTTT. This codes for CATRDKSSYNSPLHF.

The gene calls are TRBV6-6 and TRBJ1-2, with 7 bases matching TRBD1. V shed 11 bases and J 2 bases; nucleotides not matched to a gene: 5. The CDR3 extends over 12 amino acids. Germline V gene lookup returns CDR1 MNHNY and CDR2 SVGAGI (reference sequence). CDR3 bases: TGTGCCGTTCTACAGGGGAACTATGGCTACACCTTC. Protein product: CAVLQGNYGYTF.

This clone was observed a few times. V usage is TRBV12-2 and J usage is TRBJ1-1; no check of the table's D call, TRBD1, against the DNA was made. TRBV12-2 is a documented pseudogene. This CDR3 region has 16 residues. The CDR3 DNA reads TGTGCAAGTCGCTTAGCGGGGACAGCTGAATCGGGTGAAGCTTTCTTT. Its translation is CASRLAGTAESGEAFF.

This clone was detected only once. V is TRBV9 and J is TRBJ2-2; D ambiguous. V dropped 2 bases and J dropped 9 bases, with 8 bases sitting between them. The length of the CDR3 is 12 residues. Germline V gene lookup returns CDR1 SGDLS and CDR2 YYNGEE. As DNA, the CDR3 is TGTGCCAGCAGCGTCTCAGGCAGGGAGCTGTTTTTT. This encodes CASSVSGRELFF.

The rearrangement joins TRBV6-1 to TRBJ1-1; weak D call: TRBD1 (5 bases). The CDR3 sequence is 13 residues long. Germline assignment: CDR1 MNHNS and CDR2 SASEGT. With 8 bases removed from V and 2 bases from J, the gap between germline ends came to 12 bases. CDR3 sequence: CASGQGLNTEAFF. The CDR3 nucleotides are TGTGCCAGCGGACAAGGTTTAAACACTGAAGCTTTCTTT.

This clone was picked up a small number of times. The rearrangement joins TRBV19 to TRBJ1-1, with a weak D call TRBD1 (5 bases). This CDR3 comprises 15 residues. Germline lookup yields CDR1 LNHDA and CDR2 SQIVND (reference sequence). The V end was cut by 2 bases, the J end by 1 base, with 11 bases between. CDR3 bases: TGTGCCAGTAGTATAAGTAGACAGCCGAACACTGAAGCTTTCTTT. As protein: CASSISRQPNTEAFF.